This T cell receptor (beta chain) was observed in a study of T cell responses to AZD1222 COVID-19 vaccine. V was clipped by 6 bases and J by 0 bases, with 12 bases between them. CDR3 size: 14 residues. From germline, CDR1 is LNHDA and CDR2 SQIVND (reference sequence). Regarding the study as a whole: Within unmutated variant regions lay the reported targets of nearly half of spike-specific TCRs. Repertoire sampling occurred only after the peak T cell response.

For this clone: Its matching antigen is unknown.

Produced via immunoSEQ multiplex PCR; TCRdb's table is partial and in-frame only. The sample carries roughly 67,000 clones, around 89% recorded once. The source material was peripheral blood, sampled on day 0 of AZD1222 vaccination. The chain is built from TRBV19 and TRBJ2-7, with a weak D call TRBD1 (6 bases). This receptor was taken from an adult in good health. As DNA, the CDR3 is TGTGCCAGTAGAAACAGGGCAAGCTCCTACGAGCAGTACTTC. Residues: CASRNRASSYEQYF. The entire variable domain, with the rest obtained from reference TRBV19 and TRBJ2-7, is as follows: DGGITQSPKYLFRKEGQNVTLSCEQNLNHDAMYWYRQDPGQGLRLIYYSQIVNDFQKGDIAEGYSVSREKKESFPLTVTSAQKNPTAFYLCASRNRASSYEQYFGPGTRLTVT.